Described below is a single T cell receptor beta chain sequence and its context. This sample was included in a study of CD8 T cells in Susac syndrome. An amount of RNA that ranged from about 0.45 to 1 ug was reverse transcribed with random hexamers. From the immunoSEQ multiplex PCR reads, TCRdb called clonotypes with MiXCR, one entry per CDR3 protein. The data show fewer than 85,000 distinct CDR3 sequences, around 93% seen once. The TCR was taken from a human donor with Susac syndrome. The sequenced material came from CD8+ T cells from PBMCs.

The CDR3 sequence: CSARGRDIPYYEQYF. The CDR3, as DNA: TGCAGTGCTAGAGGGCGGGACATACCTTACTACGAGCAGTACTTC. The V gene is TRBV20-1, the J gene TRBJ2-7; D is tentatively TRBD1 or TRBD2 (6 bases each). This CDR3 is built from 15 residues. Germline loops: CDR1 DFQATT, CDR2 SNEGSKA (reference sequence). With 1 base removed from V and 3 bases from J, the gap between germline ends came to 16 bases.